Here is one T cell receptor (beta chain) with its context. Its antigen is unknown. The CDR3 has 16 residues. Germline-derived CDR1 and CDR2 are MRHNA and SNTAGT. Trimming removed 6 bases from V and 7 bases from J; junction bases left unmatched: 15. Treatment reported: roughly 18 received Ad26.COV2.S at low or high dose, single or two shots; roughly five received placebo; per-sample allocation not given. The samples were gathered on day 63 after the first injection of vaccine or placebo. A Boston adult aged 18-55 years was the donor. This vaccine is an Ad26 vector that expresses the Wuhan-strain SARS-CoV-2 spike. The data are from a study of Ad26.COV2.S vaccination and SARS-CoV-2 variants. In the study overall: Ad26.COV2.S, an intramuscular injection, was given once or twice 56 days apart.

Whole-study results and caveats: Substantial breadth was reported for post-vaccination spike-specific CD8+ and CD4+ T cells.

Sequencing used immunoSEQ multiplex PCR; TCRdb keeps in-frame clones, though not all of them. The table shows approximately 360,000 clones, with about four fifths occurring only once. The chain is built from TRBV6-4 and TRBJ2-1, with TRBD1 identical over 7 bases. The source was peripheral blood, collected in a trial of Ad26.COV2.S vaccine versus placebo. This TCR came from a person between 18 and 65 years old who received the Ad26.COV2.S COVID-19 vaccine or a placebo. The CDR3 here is CASSLTGQESLNEQFF. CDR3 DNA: TGTGCCAGCAGCCTCACCGGACAGGAAAGTTTAAATGAGCAGTTCTTC.